These T cell receptor beta chains were read from a single sample in a study of cytomegalovirus exposure and HLA in healthy donors. Here immunoSEQ multiplex PCR was the method, and the copy in TCRdb shows in-frame clones only, minus some. Among some 120,000 clones, about 8.6% were seen once, and the ten largest hold approximately 6%. Sequencing was performed on PBMCs. The receptors were gathered from a woman aged 40 to 50 in good health and CMV-seropositive. Each CDR3 is given with its conserved first and last residue. D genes are given only for firm matches. Expanded clones are given a class, and other clones once, few, many or no size at all.

d_call: TRBD1
v_call: TRBV29-1
clone_size: NA
j_call: TRBJ2-3
cdr3_nt: TGCAGCGTCGTGAAAGGGGACAGGGGGCTGTCAGATCCTCAGTATTTT
cdr3_aa: CSVVKGDRGLSDPQYF

d_call: NA
v_call: TRBV5-1
clone_size: NA
j_call: TRBJ2-6
cdr3_nt: TGCGCCAGCAGCTTGTCAGGGGACTCTGGGGCCAACGTCCTGACTTTC
cdr3_aa: CASSLSGDSGANVLTF

d_call: NA
v_call: TRBV28
clone_size: NA
j_call: TRBJ2-7
cdr3_nt: TGTGCCAGCAGTTTAATGGGGGCAACGGACGAGCAGTACTTC
cdr3_aa: CASSLMGATDEQYF

d_call: TRBD1
v_call: TRBV2
clone_size: few
j_call: TRBJ1-2
cdr3_nt: TGTGCCAGCAGCCCCACCCACAGGGGCGGCTACACCTTC
cdr3_aa: CASSPTHRGGYTF

d_call: TRBD1
v_call: TRBV18
clone_size: NA
j_call: TRBJ1-5
cdr3_nt: TGTGCCAGCTCACCCACAGGGGGACATCAGCCCCAGCATTTT
cdr3_aa: CASSPTGGHQPQHF

d_call: NA
v_call: TRBV9
clone_size: few
j_call: TRBJ2-5
cdr3_nt: TGTGCCAGCAGCGGAATTAGGGACTTTGAGACCCAGTACTTC
cdr3_aa: CASSGIRDFETQYF

d_call: NA
v_call: TRBV5-1
clone_size: few
j_call: TRBJ2-1
cdr3_nt: TGCGCCAGCAGAATTGGGGGGGAGAGGGGGAGCTACAATGAGCAGTTCTTC
cdr3_aa: CASRIGGERGSYNEQFF

d_call: TRBD1
v_call: TRBV10-3
clone_size: few
j_call: TRBJ1-1
cdr3_nt: TGTGCCATCAGTGGGGGACAGGGGTACACTGAAGCTTTCTTT
cdr3_aa: CAISGGQGYTEAFF

d_call: NA
v_call: TRBV4-1
clone_size: few
j_call: TRBJ1-1
cdr3_nt: TGCGCCAGCAGCCTAGGAGCAGGGCGGCGCACTGAAGCTTTCTTT
cdr3_aa: CASSLGAGRRTEAFF

d_call: NA
v_call: TRBV10-3
clone_size: NA
j_call: TRBJ2-7
cdr3_nt: TGTGCCACCTATGAACAGGGTTATGAGCAGTACTTC
cdr3_aa: CATYEQGYEQYF

d_call: NA
v_call: TRBV2
clone_size: few
j_call: TRBJ2-2
cdr3_nt: TGTGCCAGCAGTGAAAGAGGAGGGGCGACCGGGGAGCTGTTTTTT
cdr3_aa: CASSERGGATGELFF

d_call: NA
v_call: TRBV2
clone_size: NA
j_call: TRBJ1-1
cdr3_nt: TGTGCCAGCAGTGAAGACGGGGGGAGGGCGAGAACTGAAGCTTTCTTT
cdr3_aa: CASSEDGGRARTEAFF

d_call: NA
v_call: TRBV7-9
clone_size: NA
j_call: TRBJ2-7
cdr3_nt: TGTGCCAGCAGCCCCAACCGGGGGATAAGTGCCGAGCAGTACTTC
cdr3_aa: CASSPNRGISAEQYF

d_call: NA
v_call: TRBV2
clone_size: NA
j_call: TRBJ1-2
cdr3_nt: TGTGCCAGCAGTTCGACAGAGTATGGCTACACCTTC
cdr3_aa: CASSSTEYGYTF

d_call: TRBD1
v_call: TRBV10-3
clone_size: NA
j_call: TRBJ1-5
cdr3_nt: TGTGCCGCACAAGGGACAGGGGGCAATCAGCCCCAGCATTTT
cdr3_aa: CAAQGTGGNQPQHF

d_call: NA
v_call: TRBV20-1
clone_size: few
j_call: TRBJ2-7
cdr3_nt: TGCAGTGCTAGACAAACCTACGAGCAGTACTTC
cdr3_aa: CSARQTYEQYF

d_call: NA
v_call: TRBV30
clone_size: few
j_call: TRBJ2-7
cdr3_nt: TGTGCCTGGAGTGTACAGGGTCCTTGGGACGAGCAGTACTTC
cdr3_aa: CAWSVQGPWDEQYF

d_call: NA
v_call: TRBV2
clone_size: few
j_call: TRBJ1-5
cdr3_nt: TGTGCCAGCAGTGAAGCGCTTCCAGGCCTTAGCAATCAGCCCCAGCATTTT
cdr3_aa: CASSEALPGLSNQPQHF

d_call: NA
v_call: TRBV18
clone_size: NA
j_call: TRBJ2-7
cdr3_nt: TGTGCCAGCTCACCTTCCGGGACAAGCTCCTACGAGCAGTACTTC
cdr3_aa: CASSPSGTSSYEQYF

d_call: TRBD1
v_call: TRBV5-1
clone_size: few
j_call: TRBJ1-2
cdr3_nt: TGCGCCAGCAGCTTGGCCGGGGACAGGGGGGATCGGGGCTACACCTTC
cdr3_aa: CASSLAGDRGDRGYTF

d_call: NA
v_call: TRBV13
clone_size: NA
j_call: TRBJ2-2
cdr3_nt: TGTGCCAGCAGCTTGCGAGGGCCTACGAACACCGGGGAGCTGTTTTTT
cdr3_aa: CASSLRGPTNTGELFF

d_call: NA
v_call: TRBV9
clone_size: NA
j_call: TRBJ1-2
cdr3_nt: TGTGCCAGCAGCGTCCTACAGGGCGGGTTAGATGGCTACACCTTC
cdr3_aa: CASSVLQGGLDGYTF

d_call: NA
v_call: TRBV9
clone_size: NA
j_call: TRBJ1-4
cdr3_nt: TGTGCCAGCAGCGTAAGCCCGGGGGGGGAAAAACTGTTTTTT
cdr3_aa: CASSVSPGGEKLFF

d_call: NA
v_call: TRBV11-2
clone_size: NA
j_call: TRBJ2-7
cdr3_nt: TGTGCCAGCAGCTTAAGAAGCCAGGGGCAGGCCTACGAGCAGTACTTC
cdr3_aa: CASSLRSQGQAYEQYF

d_call: TRBD1
v_call: TRBV19
clone_size: few
j_call: TRBJ1-2
cdr3_nt: TGTGCCAGTAGTGTGGGACAGGGGCGGGATGGCTACACCTTC
cdr3_aa: CASSVGQGRDGYTF

d_call: NA
v_call: TRBV10-1
clone_size: NA
j_call: TRBJ2-7
cdr3_nt: TGCGCCAGCAGTGGTACTACCAACGCCTACGAGCAGTACTTC
cdr3_aa: CASSGTTNAYEQYF

d_call: NA
v_call: TRBV7-2
clone_size: NA
j_call: TRBJ1-5
cdr3_nt: TGTGCCAGCAGCTTCATGAGTCAGCCCCAGCATTTT
cdr3_aa: CASSFMSQPQHF

d_call: NA
v_call: TRBV9
clone_size: NA
j_call: TRBJ2-7
cdr3_nt: TGTGCCAGCAGCGTGGACACAAGCTCCTACGAGCAGTACTTC
cdr3_aa: CASSVDTSSYEQYF

d_call: NA
v_call: TRBV29-1
clone_size: few
j_call: TRBJ1-1
cdr3_nt: TGCAGCGTTGTACAGGGTCCTGAAGCTTTCTTT
cdr3_aa: CSVVQGPEAFF

d_call: NA
v_call: TRBV13
clone_size: NA
j_call: TRBJ2-1
cdr3_nt: TGTGCCAGCAGCCACCGGGACTGGTACAATGAGCAGTTCTTC
cdr3_aa: CASSHRDWYNEQFF

d_call: NA
v_call: TRBV6-4
clone_size: few
j_call: TRBJ1-1
cdr3_nt: TGTGCCAGCAGTGACTCGATGTGGGAGATTCCTTTTTGGCGAGTGAGAGACACTGAAGCTTTCTTT
cdr3_aa: CASSDSMWEIPFWRVRDTEAFF